Listed below are T cell receptor beta chains from one sample, sequenced in a study of graft-versus-host responses after intestinal transplantation. Profiling relied on immunoSEQ multiplex PCR, and the TCRdb table lists in-frame clones only, not all of them. The table lists about 14,000 clones, roughly 60% of them singletons. Source: ileum tissue, taken 524 days after transplant. These receptors originate from a human patient who received an intestinal transplant, so some T cells may come from the graft donor. The CDR3 runs from the conserved cysteine through the conserved F or W. A D gene is named only where the DNA matches it firmly. Part of the rows lack a size; the others show once, few, many or a class for expanded clones.

abundance	v_gene	j_gene	d_gene	CDR3aa	CDR3nt
hyperexpanded	TRBV10-3	TRBJ2-7	TRBD2	CAISESVPLAGDEQYF	TGTGCCATCAGTGAGTCGGTCCCACTAGCGGGGGACGAGCAGTACTTC
NA	TRBV29-1	TRBJ1-3	NA	CSVDGDFAGNTIYF	TGCAGCGTTGATGGGGACTTTGCGGGAAACACCATATATTTT
NA	TRBV19	TRBJ1-2	NA	CASSRIQGGVGYTF	TGTGCCAGTAGTAGAATCCAGGGAGGTGTAGGCTACACCTTC
NA	TRBV21-1	TRBJ1-5	NA	CASSKRRGDLNQPQHF	TGTGCCAGCAGCAAGAGGAGGGGAGACCTTAATCAGCCCCAGCATTTT
NA	TRBV21-1	TRBJ2-7	NA	CASSKGVYSDRTPPEQYF	TGTGCCAGCAGCAAAGGGGTTTATTCGGACAGGACCCCCCCCGAGCAGTACTTC
NA	TRBV7-2	TRBJ2-7	NA	CASSPSNTKDSAEQYF	TGTGCCAGCAGCCCGTCTAACACTAAGGACAGTGCCGAGCAGTACTTC
medium-sized	TRBV5-8	TRBJ1-2	TRBD1	CASSRTGSNYGYTF	TGTGCCAGCAGCCGGACAGGTTCTAACTATGGCTACACCTTC
NA	TRBV10-2	TRBJ2-3	TRBD2	CASNLAGGLRDTQYF	TGCGCCAGCAACCTAGCGGGGGGGTTGAGAGATACGCAGTATTTT
medium-sized	TRBV10-3	TRBJ1-4	TRBD1	CAISESGTGRRDEKLFF	TGTGCCATCAGTGAGTCGGGGACAGGGAGAAGGGATGAAAAACTGTTTTTT
NA	TRBV25-1	TRBJ2-2	TRBD1	CASSGQGDTGELFF	TGTGCCAGCAGTGGACAGGGAGACACCGGGGAGCTGTTTTTT
few	TRBV6-5	TRBJ1-5	TRBD1	CASSLTTGVNQPQHF	TGTGCCAGCAGTCTGACGACAGGGGTTAATCAGCCCCAGCATTTT
few	TRBV30	TRBJ1-2	TRBD1	CAWGGQSYGYTF	TGTGCCTGGGGGGGACAGTCCTATGGCTACACCTTC
NA	TRBV5-6	TRBJ2-5	NA	CASRQQGRETQYF	TGTGCCAGCAGACAACAGGGCCGAGAGACCCAGTACTTC
NA	TRBV7-9	TRBJ2-7	NA	CASSLAQGYYEQYF	TGTGCCAGCAGCTTAGCCCAGGGGTACTACGAGCAGTACTTC
few	TRBV5-3	TRBJ2-1	NA	CARSRDSYNEQFF	TGTGCCAGAAGCCGGGACTCCTACAATGAGCAGTTCTTC
once	TRBV14	TRBJ1-4	NA	CASSQTTGRANEKLFF	TGTGCCAGCAGCCAGACTACAGGGAGGGCTAATGAAAAACTGTTTTTT